These 10 T cell receptor beta chains originate from one sample sequenced in a study of shared clonotypes between healthy human individuals. TCRdb's copy holds only in-frame clones and misses some; the assay was immunoSEQ multiplex PCR. The sample consists of 1.5 million to 2.5 million clones, approximately 94% of them appearing once. CD45RO-negative cells were positively selected for CCR7, leaving out terminally differentiated effector memory CD45RA+ cells. Sequencing used naive CD8+ T cells sorted from blood. These receptors all stem from a man aged 18 to 35 in good health.

The V gene is TRBV6-5, the J gene TRBJ1-4; D unresolved. CDR3 length equals 15 residues. The germline V and J ends were trimmed by 0 bases and 2 bases, with 7 bases remaining between them. Looked up from germline, CDR1 is MNHEY and CDR2 is SVGAGI. CDR3 amino acids: CASSYSGNTNEKLFF. In DNA, the CDR3 is TGTGCCAGCAGTTACTCAGGGAATACTAATGAAAAACTGTTTTTT.

A word on this clone: The same CDR3 can be traced to other DNA sequences in this sample. This chain joins TRBV4-3 and TRBJ1-2; D gene ambiguous. The germline CDR1 and CDR2 sequences are LGHNA and YSLEER. V gave up 0 bases and J gave up 8 bases, with 19 bases separating them. This CDR3 is 16 amino acids long. The CDR3 nucleotides read TGCGCCAGCAGCCAAGATCTAAACACAGAAAAGGGAGGCTACACCTTC. Its protein is CASSQDLNTEKGGYTF.

This clone was seen once. This rearrangement joins TRBV7-2 to TRBJ2-5; TRBD1 matches 7 bases. J gave up 5 bases and V 1 base, and 7 bases lay outside the gene matches. Looked up from germline, CDR1 is SGHTA and CDR2 is FQGNSA. This CDR3 is 15 amino acids long. CDR3 loop: CASSLGDSWGETQYF. CDR3 sequence (DNA): TGTGCCAGCAGCTTAGGGGACAGCTGGGGGGAGACCCAGTACTTC.

This clone was seen a single time. The genes are TRBV7-2 and TRBJ1-6; D ambiguous. The CDR3 length is 12 residues. The ends were cut back, 1 base at V and 9 bases at J, with 4 bases in the middle. The germline V gene has CDR1 SGHTA and CDR2 FQGNSA. The CDR3 sequence is CASSLGTSPLHF. The CDR3 DNA reads as TGTGCCAGCAGCTTAGGGACTTCACCCCTCCACTTT.

The chain employs TRBV27 and TRBJ2-3, with 13 bases that match TRBD2. Germline CDR1 is MNHEY and CDR2 is SMNVEV (reference sequence). The CDR3 totals 16 residues. The trim removed 4 bases at V and 4 bases at J, leaving 5 bases unmatched. CDR3 amino acids: CASSSLAGGIPDTQYF. In DNA form, the CDR3 reads TGTGCCAGCAGTTCACTAGCGGGAGGGATCCCAGATACGCAGTATTTT.

The V gene is TRBV7-9, the J gene TRBJ2-2; D remains ambiguous. Germline CDR1 SEHNR, CDR2 FQNEAQ (reference sequence). Trimming pared 5 bases from V and 9 bases from J, leaving 13 bases between. There are 13 residues in the CDR3. CDR3 bases: TGTGCCAGCAGCCCTGGGCCGAAGCGGGAGCTGTTTTTT. Amino acids: CASSPGPKRELFF.

The CDR3 sequence: CASSFRGNTGELFF. DNA of the CDR3: TGTGCCAGCAGCTTCCGGGGGAACACCGGGGAGCTGTTTTTT. The chain carries TRBV7-9 and TRBJ2-2; possible D gene TRBD2, 5 bases. The CDR3 contains 14 residues. Between the trimmed V and J ends, which lost 3 bases and 1 base, there was a span of 6 bases. The germline V gene encodes CDR1 SEHNR and CDR2 FQNEAQ (reference sequence).

V is TRBV10-3 and J is TRBJ2-5; D gene unclear. The CDR3 covers 13 residues. CDR1 and CDR2 (germline): ENHRY, SYGVKD. The V end was cut by 4 bases, the J end by 5 bases, with 11 bases between. The CDR3: CAISGDLGETQYF. The CDR3 DNA follows: TGTGCCATCAGTGGAGACCTGGGGGAGACCCAGTACTTC.

V gene TRBV15 combines with J gene TRBJ2-7; D remains unclear. Trimming left V 0 bases short and J 0 bases short, with 9 bases between. The CDR3 loop spans 15 amino acids. Germline CDR1 LNHNV, CDR2 YYDKDF (reference sequence). The DNA for the CDR3 is TGTGCCACCAGCAGAGATGCACTACTCTCCTACGAGCAGTACTTC. Translating it yields CATSRDALLSYEQYF.

Regarding this clone: At the DNA level, this CDR3 is encoded by other sequences in the same sample as well. V usage is TRBV29-1 and J usage is TRBJ2-7; perhaps TRBD1 as D (7 bases). The CDR3 length is 13 residues. Germline V gene lookup returns CDR1 SQVTM and CDR2 ANQGSEA. Trimming removed 1 base from V and 3 bases from J, with 10 bases in between. The CDR3 DNA reads as TGCAGCGTTGAAGGGCGGGACAGCTACGAGCAGTACTTC. Amino acid sequence: CSVEGRDSYEQYF.